A single sample is the source of the 5 T cell receptor beta chains below, sequenced in a study of control samples from healthy donors and cancer patients. Generated by immunoSEQ multiplex PCR, the TCRdb table keeps only in-frame clones and is missing some. The data hold 100,000 to 150,000 clones, with roughly 92% observed a single time. Input material: PBMCs. These receptors came from an elderly man with head and neck cancer.

The chain recombines TRBV6-5 with TRBJ1-2, with 7 bases that match TRBD1. Germline assignment: CDR1 MNHEY and CDR2 SVGAGI. Trimming cost V 7 bases and J 0 bases; bases outside gene matches: 8. The CDR3 runs to 15 residues. This chain's CDR3 is CASTLGDSANYGYTF. The CDR3 nucleotides are TGTGCCAGCACCCTGGGGGACAGCGCTAACTATGGCTACACCTTC.

This chain links TRBV12-5 with TRBJ1-1; 7 bases match TRBD1. The germline V gene has CDR1 LGHNT and CDR2 FRNRAP. CDR3 length: 17 amino acids. V shed 7 bases and J 3 bases; nucleotides not matched to a gene: 17. The CDR3 is CASAWGTAKTSDTEAFF. In nucleotides, the CDR3 is TGTGCTAGTGCTTGGGGGACAGCAAAAACTAGTGACACTGAAGCTTTCTTT.

The chain employs TRBV19 and TRBJ1-5; D perhaps matches TRBD1 (5 bases). The CDR3 runs 14 residues. Deletions cut 5 bases from V and 2 bases from J, with 10 bases between. Germline loops: CDR1 LNHDA, CDR2 SQIVND (reference sequence). CDR3 region: CASSGGTGNQPQHF. CDR3 DNA: TGTGCCAGTAGTGGTGGGACTGGCAATCAGCCCCAGCATTTT.

Only a few counts were recorded for this clone. The gene calls are TRBV30 and TRBJ1-5; D uncertain. Trimming removed 0 bases at V and 11 bases at J, with 8 bases between. CDR1 GTSNPN and CDR2 SVGIG come from the germline V gene (reference sequence). The CDR3 has 11 residues. CDR3 nucleotides: TGTGCCTGGAGTGTGAGGGAGACCCAGCATTTT. It specifies CAWSVRETQHF.

This chain connects TRBV20-1 to TRBJ1-5, with 7 nucleotides matching TRBD1. J gave up 2 bases and V 3 bases, and 4 bases lay outside the gene matches. CDR3 length: 14 residues. CDR1 is DFQATT, CDR2 SNEGSKA, per germline (reference sequence). The CDR3 DNA reads as TGCAGTGCTAGTCAGGGGGTCGGCAATCAGCCCCAGCATTTT. The encoded protein is CSASQGVGNQPQHF.